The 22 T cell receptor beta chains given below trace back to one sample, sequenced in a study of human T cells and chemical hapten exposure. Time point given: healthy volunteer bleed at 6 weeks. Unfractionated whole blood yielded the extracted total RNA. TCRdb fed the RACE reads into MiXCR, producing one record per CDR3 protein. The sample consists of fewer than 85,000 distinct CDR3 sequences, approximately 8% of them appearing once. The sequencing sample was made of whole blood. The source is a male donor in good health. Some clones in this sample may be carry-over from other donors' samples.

This CDR3 reads CASSPGTRRVGDTQYF. The DNA for the CDR3 is TGTGCCAGCAGTCCCGGGACTCGTCGGGTTGGGGATACGCAGTATTTT. The genes are TRBV12-3 or TRBV12-4 and TRBJ2-3; possible D gene TRBD2, 6 bases. V was trimmed by 5 bases and J by 6 bases, leaving 21 bases between them. The CDR3 is 16 residues long.

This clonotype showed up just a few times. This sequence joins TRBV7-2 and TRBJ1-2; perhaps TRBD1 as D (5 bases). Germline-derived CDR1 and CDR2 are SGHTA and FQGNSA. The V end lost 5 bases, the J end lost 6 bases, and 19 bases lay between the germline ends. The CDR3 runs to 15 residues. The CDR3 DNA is TGTGCCAGCAGCGCCGGGACTAAGCGCCGAGATGGCTACACCTTC. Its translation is CASSAGTKRRDGYTF. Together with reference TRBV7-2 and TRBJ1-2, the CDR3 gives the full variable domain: GAGVSQSPSNKVTEKGKDVELRCDPISGHTALYWYRQSLGQGLEFLIYFQGNSAPDKSGLPSDRFSAERTGGSVSTLTIQRTQQEDSAVYLCASSAGTKRRDGYTFGSGTRLTVV.

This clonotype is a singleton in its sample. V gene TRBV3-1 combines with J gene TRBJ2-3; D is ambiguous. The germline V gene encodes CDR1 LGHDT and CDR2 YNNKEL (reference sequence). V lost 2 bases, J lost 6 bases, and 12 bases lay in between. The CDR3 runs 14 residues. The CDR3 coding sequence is TGTGCCAGCAGCCAAAGGACCTCACCCGATACGCAGTATTTT. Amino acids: CASSQRTSPDTQYF.

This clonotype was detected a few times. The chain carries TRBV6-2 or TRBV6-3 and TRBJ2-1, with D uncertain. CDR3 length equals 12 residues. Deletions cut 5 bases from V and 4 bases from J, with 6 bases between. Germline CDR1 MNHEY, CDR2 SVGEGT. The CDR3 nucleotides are TGTGCCAGCAGTCACCGGTACAATGAGCAGTTCTTC. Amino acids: CASSHRYNEQFF.

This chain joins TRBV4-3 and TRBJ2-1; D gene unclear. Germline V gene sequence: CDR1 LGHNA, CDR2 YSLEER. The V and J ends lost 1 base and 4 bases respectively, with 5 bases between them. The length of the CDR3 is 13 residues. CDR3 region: CASSQVVYNEQFF. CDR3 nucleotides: TGCGCCAGCAGCCAAGTGGTATACAATGAGCAGTTCTTC.

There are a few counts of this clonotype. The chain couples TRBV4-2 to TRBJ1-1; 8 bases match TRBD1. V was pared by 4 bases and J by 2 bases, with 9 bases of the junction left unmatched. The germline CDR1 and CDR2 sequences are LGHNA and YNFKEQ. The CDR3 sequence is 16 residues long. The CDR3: CASSPLLQGENTEAFF. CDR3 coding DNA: TGTGCCAGCAGCCCGCTTTTACAGGGGGAAAACACTGAAGCTTTCTTT.

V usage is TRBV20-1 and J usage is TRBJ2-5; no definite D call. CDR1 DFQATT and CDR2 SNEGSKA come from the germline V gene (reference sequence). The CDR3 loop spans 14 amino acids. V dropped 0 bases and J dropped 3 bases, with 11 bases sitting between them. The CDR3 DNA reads TGCAGTGCTAGAGATTTGCAGGCCGAAGAGACCCAGTACTTC. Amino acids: CSARDLQAEETQYF.

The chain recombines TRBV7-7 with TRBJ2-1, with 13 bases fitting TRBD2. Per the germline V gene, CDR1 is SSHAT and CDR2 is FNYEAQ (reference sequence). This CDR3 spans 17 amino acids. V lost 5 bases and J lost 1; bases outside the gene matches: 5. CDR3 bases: TGTGCCAGCAGCCCCGGGACTAGCGGGGAGTCCTACAATGAGCAGTTCTTC. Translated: CASSPGTSGESYNEQFF.

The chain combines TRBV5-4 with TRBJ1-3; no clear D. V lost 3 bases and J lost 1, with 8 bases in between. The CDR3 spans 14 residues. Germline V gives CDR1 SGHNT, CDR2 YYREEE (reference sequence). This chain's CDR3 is CASSSVGSGNTIYF. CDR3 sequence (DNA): TGTGCCAGCAGCTCTGTGGGGTCTGGAAACACCATATATTTT.

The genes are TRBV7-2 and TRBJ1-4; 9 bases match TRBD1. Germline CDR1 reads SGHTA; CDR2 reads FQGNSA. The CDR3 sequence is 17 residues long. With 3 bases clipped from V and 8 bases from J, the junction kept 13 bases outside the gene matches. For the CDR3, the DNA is TGTGCCAGCAGCTTGGCCCTAGGGACAGGGCAAGCGGAAAAACTGTTTTTT. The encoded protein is CASSLALGTGQAEKLFF.

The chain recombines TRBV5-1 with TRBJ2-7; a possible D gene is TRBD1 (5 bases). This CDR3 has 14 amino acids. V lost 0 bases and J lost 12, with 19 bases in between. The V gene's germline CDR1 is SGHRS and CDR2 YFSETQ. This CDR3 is CASSLGTGSRPRYF. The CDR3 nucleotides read TGCGCCAGCAGCTTGGGAACAGGTTCTCGCCCTCGGTACTTC.

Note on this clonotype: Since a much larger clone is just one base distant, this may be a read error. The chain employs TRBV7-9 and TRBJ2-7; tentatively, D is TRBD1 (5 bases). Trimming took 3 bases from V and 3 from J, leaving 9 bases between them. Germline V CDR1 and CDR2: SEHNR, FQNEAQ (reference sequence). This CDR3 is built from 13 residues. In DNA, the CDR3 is TGTGCCAGCAGCTTTGGACATGGCTACGAGCAGTACTTC. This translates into CASSFGHGYEQYF.

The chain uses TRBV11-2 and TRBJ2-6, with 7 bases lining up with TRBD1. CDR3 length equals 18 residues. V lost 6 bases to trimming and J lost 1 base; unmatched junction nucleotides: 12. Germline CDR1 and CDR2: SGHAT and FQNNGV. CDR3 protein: CASSSRDSWNSGANVLTF. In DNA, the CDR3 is TGTGCCAGCAGTTCCCGGGACAGTTGGAATTCTGGGGCCAACGTCCTGACTTTC.

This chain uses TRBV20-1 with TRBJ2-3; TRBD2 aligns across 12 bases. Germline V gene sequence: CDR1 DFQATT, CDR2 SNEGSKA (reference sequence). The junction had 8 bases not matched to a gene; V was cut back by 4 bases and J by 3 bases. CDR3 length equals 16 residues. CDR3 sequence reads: CSATLTSGGTTDTQYF. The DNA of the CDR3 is TGCAGTGCTACCCTGACTAGCGGGGGAACGACAGATACGCAGTATTTT.

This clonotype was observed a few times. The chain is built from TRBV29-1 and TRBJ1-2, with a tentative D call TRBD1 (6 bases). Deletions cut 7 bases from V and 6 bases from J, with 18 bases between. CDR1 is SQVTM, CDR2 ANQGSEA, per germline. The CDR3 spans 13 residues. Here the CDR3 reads CSAGQPTSDGYTF. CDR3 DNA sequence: TGCAGCGCCGGACAGCCAACTTCAGATGGCTACACCTTC.

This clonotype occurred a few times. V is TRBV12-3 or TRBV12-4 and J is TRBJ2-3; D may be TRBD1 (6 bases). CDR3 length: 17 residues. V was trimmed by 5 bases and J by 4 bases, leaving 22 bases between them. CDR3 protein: CASSRFLTGNRADTQYF. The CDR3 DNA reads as TGTGCCAGCAGTCGTTTTCTAACAGGGAATAGGGCAGATACGCAGTATTTT.

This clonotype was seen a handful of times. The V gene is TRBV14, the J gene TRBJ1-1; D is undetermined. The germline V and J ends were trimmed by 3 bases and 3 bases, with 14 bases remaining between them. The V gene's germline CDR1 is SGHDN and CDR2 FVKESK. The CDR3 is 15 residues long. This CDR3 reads CASSQRMGPDTEAFF. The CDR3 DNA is TGTGCCAGCAGCCAGCGAATGGGTCCGGACACTGAAGCTTTCTTT.

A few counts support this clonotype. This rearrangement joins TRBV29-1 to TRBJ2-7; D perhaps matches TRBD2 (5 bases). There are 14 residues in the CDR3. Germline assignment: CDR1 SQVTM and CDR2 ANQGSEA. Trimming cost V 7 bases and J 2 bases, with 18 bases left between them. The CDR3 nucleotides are TGCAGCGATACCGTCTGGACTGAAACCTACGAGCAGTACTTC. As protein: CSDTVWTETYEQYF.

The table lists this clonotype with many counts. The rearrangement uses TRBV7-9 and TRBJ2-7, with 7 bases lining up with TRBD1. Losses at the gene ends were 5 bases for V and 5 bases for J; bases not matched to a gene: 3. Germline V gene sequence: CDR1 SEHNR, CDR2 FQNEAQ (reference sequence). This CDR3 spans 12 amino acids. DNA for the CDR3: TGTGCCAGCAGCCTGGACAGGCACGAGCAGTACTTC. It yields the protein CASSLDRHEQYF.

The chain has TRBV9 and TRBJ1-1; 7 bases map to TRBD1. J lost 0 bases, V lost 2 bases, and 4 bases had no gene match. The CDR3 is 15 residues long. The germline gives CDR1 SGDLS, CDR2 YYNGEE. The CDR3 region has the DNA TGTGCCAGCAGCGTCTGGACAGGCGTGAACACTGAAGCTTTCTTT. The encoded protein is CASSVWTGVNTEAFF.

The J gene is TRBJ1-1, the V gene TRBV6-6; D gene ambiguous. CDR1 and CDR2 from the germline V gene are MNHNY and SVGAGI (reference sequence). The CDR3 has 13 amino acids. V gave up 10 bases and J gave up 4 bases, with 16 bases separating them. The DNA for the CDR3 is TGTGCCACCCTTAGAGAATCCCCCACTGAAGCTTTCTTT. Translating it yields CATLRESPTEAFF.

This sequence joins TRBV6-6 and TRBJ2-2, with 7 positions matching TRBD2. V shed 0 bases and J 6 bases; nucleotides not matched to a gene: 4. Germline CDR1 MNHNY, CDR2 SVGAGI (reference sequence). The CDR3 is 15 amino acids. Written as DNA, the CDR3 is TGTGCCAGCAGTTACTCCCCAGGGAGGGCCGGGGAGCTGTTTTTT. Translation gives CASSYSPGRAGELFF.